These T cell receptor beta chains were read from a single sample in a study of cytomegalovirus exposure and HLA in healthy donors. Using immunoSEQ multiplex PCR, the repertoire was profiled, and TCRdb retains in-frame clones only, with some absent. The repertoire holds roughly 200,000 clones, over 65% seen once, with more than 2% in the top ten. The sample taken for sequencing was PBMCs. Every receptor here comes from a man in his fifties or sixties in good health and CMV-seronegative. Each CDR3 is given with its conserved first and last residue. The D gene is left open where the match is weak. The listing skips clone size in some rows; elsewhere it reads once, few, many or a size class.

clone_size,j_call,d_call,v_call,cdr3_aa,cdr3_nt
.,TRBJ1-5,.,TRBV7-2,CASSGPGRGSNQPQNF,TGTGCCAGCAGCGGCCCAGGACGGGGGAGCAATCAGCCCCAGAATTTT
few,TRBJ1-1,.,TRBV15,CATSRDWAGNTEAFF,TGTGCCACCAGCAGAGATTGGGCGGGTAACACTGAAGCTTTCTTT
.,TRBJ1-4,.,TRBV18,CASSPRGNEKLFF,TGTGCCAGCTCACCGCGGGGGAATGAAAAACTGTTTTTT
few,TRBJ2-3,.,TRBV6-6,CASSYSRGSRTDTQYF,TGTGCCAGCAGTTACTCGAGAGGGAGCAGGACAGATACGCAGTATTTT
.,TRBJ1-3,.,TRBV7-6,CASSPLQGIAGNTIYF,TGTGCCAGCAGCCCCCTTCAGGGGATAGCTGGAAACACCATATATTTT
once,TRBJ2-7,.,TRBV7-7,CASSLDKSYEQYF,TGTGCCAGCAGCTTAGACAAATCCTACGAGCAGTACTTC
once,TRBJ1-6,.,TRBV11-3,CASSFFSTTPLHF,TGTGCCAGCAGCTTCTTTAGCACCACACCCCTCCACTTT
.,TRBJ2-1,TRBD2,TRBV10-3,CAISAGLAGGPGEQFF,TGTGCCATCAGTGCCGGACTAGCGGGAGGGCCCGGTGAGCAGTTCTTC
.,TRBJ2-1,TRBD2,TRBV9,CASSVSGRRDEQFF,TGTGCCAGCAGCGTTAGCGGGAGACGGGATGAGCAGTTCTTC
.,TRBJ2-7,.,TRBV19,CASSWSHEQYF,TGTGCCAGTAGCTGGAGCCACGAGCAGTACTTC
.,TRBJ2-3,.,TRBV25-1,CASSDRGSTDTQYF,TGTGCCAGCAGTGATCGGGGGAGCACAGATACGCAGTATTTT
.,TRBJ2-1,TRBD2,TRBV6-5,CASSRGGGLNEQFF,TGTGCCAGCAGCCGTGGCGGGGGGCTAAATGAGCAGTTCTTC
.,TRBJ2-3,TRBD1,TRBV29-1,CSVTGTAADTQYF,TGCAGCGTTACCGGGACAGCCGCAGATACGCAGTATTTT
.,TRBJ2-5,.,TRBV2,CASSGRETQYF,TGTGCCAGCAGTGGGAGAGAGACCCAGTACTTC
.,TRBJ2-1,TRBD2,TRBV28,CASSAPGLPVYNEQFF,TGTGCCAGCAGTGCGCCGGGACTACCCGTCTACAATGAGCAGTTCTTC
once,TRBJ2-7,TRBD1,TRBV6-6,CASSYSRDRPYEQYF,TGTGCCAGCAGTTACTCACGGGACAGACCCTACGAGCAGTACTTC
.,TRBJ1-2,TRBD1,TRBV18,CASSPGQGNGYTF,TGTGCCAGCTCACCGGGACAGGGGAATGGATACACCTTC
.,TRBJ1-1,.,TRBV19,CASSNPAEAFF,TGTGCCAGTAGTAATCCCGCTGAAGCTTTCTTT
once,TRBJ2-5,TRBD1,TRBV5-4,CASSLRTGVASEQYF,TGTGCCAGCAGCTTAAGAACAGGGGTGGCTAGTGAGCAGTACTTC
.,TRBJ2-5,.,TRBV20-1,CSARDTSAQYF,TGCAGTGCTAGAGATACTTCGGCCCAGTACTTC
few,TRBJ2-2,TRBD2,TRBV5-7,CASSLMRLADGELFF,TGTGCCAGCAGCTTGATGAGACTAGCAGACGGGGAGCTGTTTTTT
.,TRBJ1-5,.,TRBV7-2,CASSSQGRQPQNF,TGTGCCAGCAGCTCGCAGGGAAGGCAGCCCCAGAATTTT